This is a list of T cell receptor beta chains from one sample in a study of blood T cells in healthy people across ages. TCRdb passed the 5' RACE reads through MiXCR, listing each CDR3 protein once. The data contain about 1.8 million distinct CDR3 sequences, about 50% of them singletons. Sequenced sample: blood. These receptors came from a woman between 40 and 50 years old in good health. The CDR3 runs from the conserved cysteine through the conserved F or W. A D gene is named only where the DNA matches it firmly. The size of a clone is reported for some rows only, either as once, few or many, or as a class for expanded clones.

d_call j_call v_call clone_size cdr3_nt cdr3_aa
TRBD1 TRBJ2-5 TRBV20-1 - TGCAGTGCTAGAGATCCTGGAAAGGGGACAGGATACGGGACCCAGTACTTC CSARDPGKGTGYGTQYF
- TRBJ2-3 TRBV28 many TGTGCCAGCGGGGGGAGCACAGATACGCAGTATTTT CASGGSTDTQYF
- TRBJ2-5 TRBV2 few TGTGCCAGCAGTGAAGCGATTATTGGGGGAGCACAAGAGACCCAGTACTTC CASSEAIIGGAQETQYF
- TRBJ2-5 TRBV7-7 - TGTGCTAGCAGCTCATCCGGGACCCCCTCTGAGACCCAGTACTTC CASSSSGTPSETQYF
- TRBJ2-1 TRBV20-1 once TGCAGTGCTCCGGACGGGGGGCCTTTTCTCAATGAGCAGTTCTTC CSAPDGGPFLNEQFF
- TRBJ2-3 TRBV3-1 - TGTGCCTGCAGCCAAGGGTCGGGCGGCGGGCGAGATACGCAGTATTTT CACSQGSGGGRDTQYF
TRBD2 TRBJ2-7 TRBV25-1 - TGTGCCAGCAGTGGGCAGGGGACTAGCGGGCAGTACTTC CASSGQGTSGQYF
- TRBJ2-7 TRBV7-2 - TGTGCCAGCACCCCTTGGGGGGCCAGGGACGAGCAGTACTTC CASTPWGARDEQYF
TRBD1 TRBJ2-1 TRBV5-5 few TGTGCCAGCAGCTTGGGCGGACAGGGGATCAATGAGCAGTTCTTC CASSLGGQGINEQFF
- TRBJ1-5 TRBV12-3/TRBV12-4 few TGTGCCAGCAGGCTCCCCGTAGAGGCAGGGGACACCCAGCCCCAGCATTTT CASRLPVEAGDTQPQHF
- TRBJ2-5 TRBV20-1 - TGCAGTGCTAGACTCCCGGGCAGCCTGGGAGAGACCCAGTACTTC CSARLPGSLGETQYF
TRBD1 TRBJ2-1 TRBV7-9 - TGTGCCAGCAGCCTGAGGACAGGGGAGGATGAGCAGTTCTTC CASSLRTGEDEQFF
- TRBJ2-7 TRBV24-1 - TGTGCCACCAGTGATCCCGCCCGGGGTTACGAGCAGTACTTC CATSDPARGYEQYF
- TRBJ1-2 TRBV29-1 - TGCAGCGTCCAACACCCTATAGCTAACTATGGCTACACCTTC CSVQHPIANYGYTF
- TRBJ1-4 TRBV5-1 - TGCGCCAGCAGCGGGGCGGGGGCTAATGAAAAACTGTTTTTT CASSGAGANEKLFF
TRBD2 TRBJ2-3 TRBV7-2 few TGTGCCAGCAGCTTGACTAGCGCCGCTAGCACAGATACGCAGTATTTT CASSLTSAASTDTQYF
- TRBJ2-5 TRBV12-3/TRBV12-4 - TGTACCAGCGGACAATGGCTTAAAGAGACCCAGTACTTC CTSGQWLKETQYF
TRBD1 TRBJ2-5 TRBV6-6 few TGTGCCAGCAGCCAAGGGACAGGGAGTGGTGAGACCCAGTACTTC CASSQGTGSGETQYF
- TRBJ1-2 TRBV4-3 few TGCGCCAGCAGCCAGGGTTTGGTTCTGAGGGCTGGCTATGGCTACACCTTC CASSQGLVLRAGYGYTF
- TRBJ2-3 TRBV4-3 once TGCGCCAGCAGCCAAGATCCAGGGTATAGCACAGATACGCAGTATTTT CASSQDPGYSTDTQYF
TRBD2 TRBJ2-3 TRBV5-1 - TGCGCCAGCAGTCGGACTAGCGGGATAGGGGGTTTGGATACGCAGTATTTT CASSRTSGIGGLDTQYF
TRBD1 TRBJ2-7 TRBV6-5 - TGTGCCAGCAGTTATGCCCCGACGTGGACAGGGACGGAGTACGAGCAGTACTTC CASSYAPTWTGTEYEQYF
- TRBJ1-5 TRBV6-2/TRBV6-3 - TGTGCCAGCAGTTACTTCTCCGGTGGGGGATACAATCAGCCCCAGCATTTT CASSYFSGGGYNQPQHF
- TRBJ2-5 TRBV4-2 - TGTGCCAGCAGCCGTTCAGTCCTTCCCCAAGAGACCCAGTACTTC CASSRSVLPQETQYF
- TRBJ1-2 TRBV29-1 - TGCAGCGGCCAGGGCGGGTATGGCTACACCTTC CSGQGGYGYTF
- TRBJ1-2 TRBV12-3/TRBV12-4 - TGTGCCAGCAGTTTAGAGGAGGGGTCCGGTGGCTACACCTTC CASSLEEGSGGYTF
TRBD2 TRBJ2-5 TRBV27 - TGTGCCAGCAGGCTTCCTAGCGGGGGGTCTGAGCAGTACTTC CASRLPSGGSEQYF
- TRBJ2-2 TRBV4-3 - TGCGCCAGCAGCCAAGTTGGTTATCCCGGGGAGCTGTTTTTT CASSQVGYPGELFF
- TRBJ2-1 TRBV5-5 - TGTGCCAGCAGCTTTCAAGGCGACCTCTCCTACAATGAGCAGTTCTTC CASSFQGDLSYNEQFF
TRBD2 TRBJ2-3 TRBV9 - TGTGCCAGCAGCCCGATAGCGGGGAACGGTAGAGATACGCAGTATTTT CASSPIAGNGRDTQYF
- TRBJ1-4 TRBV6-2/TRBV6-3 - TGTGCCAGCACATTAACAGGGACAACTAATGAAAAACTGTTTTTT CASTLTGTTNEKLFF
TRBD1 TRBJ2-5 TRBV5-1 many TGCGCCAGCAGCCAGACAGGGTTCCAAGAGACCCAGTACTTC CASSQTGFQETQYF
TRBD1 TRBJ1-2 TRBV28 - TGTGCCAGCAGTCCACAGGGGGGTTATAACTATGGCTACACCTTC CASSPQGGYNYGYTF
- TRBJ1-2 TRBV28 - TGTGCCAGCAGTTTCCGGGAACAGTCGGATGGCTACACCTTC CASSFREQSDGYTF
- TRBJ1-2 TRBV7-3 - TGTGCCAGCAGCTCCGACCCGGGATGGGGCTACACCTTC CASSSDPGWGYTF
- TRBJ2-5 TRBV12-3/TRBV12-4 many TGTGCCAGCAGTTTGTCAGGGGACGAGGAGACCCAGTACTTC CASSLSGDEETQYF
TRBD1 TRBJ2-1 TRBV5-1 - TGCGCCAGCAAGGGACAGCCTACGGACAATGGGCAGTTCTTC CASKGQPTDNGQFF
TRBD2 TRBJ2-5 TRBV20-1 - TGCAGTGCTAGAGCCGGGACTAGCGGGGGGGGTGAGCAGTACTTC CSARAGTSGGGEQYF
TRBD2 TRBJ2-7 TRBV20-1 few TGCAGTGCTAGAGATGGGACTAGCGCCTACAATGAGCAGTACTTC CSARDGTSAYNEQYF
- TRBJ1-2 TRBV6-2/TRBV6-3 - TGTGCCACCACAGATGCGGGACTATACTATGGCTACACCTTC CATTDAGLYYGYTF
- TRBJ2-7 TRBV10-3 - TGTGCCATCAGTGACCAGACCTACGAGCAGTACTTC CAISDQTYEQYF
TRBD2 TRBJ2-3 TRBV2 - TGTGCCAGCCTCCCTGCGGGGGGGCCGGCAGATACGCAGTATTTT CASLPAGGPADTQYF
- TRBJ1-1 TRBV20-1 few TGCAGTGCAACACCACAGGGCCCGGGTTTCTTT CSATPQGPGFF
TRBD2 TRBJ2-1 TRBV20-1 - TGCAGTGCTAGAGGACTAGCGGGGGGGCTATCGGCCTACAATGAGCAGTTCTTC CSARGLAGGLSAYNEQFF
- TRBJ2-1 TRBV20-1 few TGCAGTGCTACTGACAGAATTGAGCAGTTCTTC CSATDRIEQFF
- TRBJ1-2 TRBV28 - TGTGCCAGCAGTTTAAGCGGGCCCGGCGGGGACTATGGCTACACCTTC CASSLSGPGGDYGYTF
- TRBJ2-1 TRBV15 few TGTGCCACCAGCAGAGACGCGGATCACCAGTTCTTC CATSRDADHQFF
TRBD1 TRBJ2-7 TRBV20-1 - TGCAGTGCTAGAGTCCCCGGGACAGGGACCCACGAGCAGTACTTC CSARVPGTGTHEQYF
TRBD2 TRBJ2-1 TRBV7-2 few TGTGCCAGCAGCTTGTTTGCAGTCGAGACTAGCGGGGGGAACAATGAGCAGTTCTTC CASSLFAVETSGGNNEQFF
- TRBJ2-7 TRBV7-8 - TGTGCCAGCAGCTCGAATCAGGGGAGGGTGGAGGCCCAGTACTTC CASSSNQGRVEAQYF
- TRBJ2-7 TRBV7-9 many TGTGCCAGCAGCTTAGGAGATGGAAGCTCCTACGAGCAGTACTTC CASSLGDGSSYEQYF
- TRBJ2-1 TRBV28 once TGTGCCAGCAGGGCAAGGGGGATCTACAATGAGCAGTTCTTC CASRARGIYNEQFF
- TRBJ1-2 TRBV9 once TGTGCCAGCAGAGGGCCTGGGGATGGCTACACCTTC CASRGPGDGYTF
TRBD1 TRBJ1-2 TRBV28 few TGTGCCAGCAGTCAAGGGGGACAGTACTATGGCTACACCTTC CASSQGGQYYGYTF
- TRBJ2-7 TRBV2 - TGTGCCAGCAGTGTCGGACTATTTTACGAGCAGTACTTC CASSVGLFYEQYF